Sequencing of this T cell receptor beta chain was carried out in a study of blood T cell repertoires in COVID-19. Study-level information: PBMCs, B-cell-depleted T cells, or T cells were the source of the cDNA or gDNA that made up the material.

CDR3 length: 14 amino acids. The V gene lost 6 bases and the J gene lost 3 bases, with 14 bases spanning the gap. Looked up from germline, CDR1 is SGHAT and CDR2 is FQNNGV. The method was immunoSEQ multiplex PCR; TCRdb's version includes in-frame clones alone and lacks a portion of them. Of some 150,000 clones detected, roughly 76% appear once; the ten largest clones hold 6.5% to 8.5%. This rearrangement joins TRBV11-2 to TRBJ1-2; tentative D call: TRBD1 (6 bases). Sample: peripheral blood. The source is a human donor with acute or convalescent COVID-19. The donor label of this sample is uncertain. The CDR3 region has the DNA TGTGCCAGCAGTTCAGGGGTATTTCACTATGGCTACACCTTC. Translating it yields CASSSGVFHYGYTF.